A single T cell receptor (beta chain) is shown here with its context. In the study's own analysis: Nucleated cell counts were estimated from reference gene primer amplification. The table came from immunoSEQ multiplex PCR; TCRdb's copy has only in-frame clones and leaves some out. V, J and clone size are taken as reported in that table, and D and trimming were inferred from the DNA itself. The sample holds around 460,000 clones, over 85% seen once. This sample stems from a study of blood T cell repertoires in COVID-19. At the level of the study: Samples came from the United States, Italy and Spain, spanning acute and convalescent COVID-19. From T cells, B-cell-depleted T cells, or PBMCs came the material, which was cDNA or gDNA.

What was sequenced was peripheral blood. The sequence came from a man aged 18-30 years with COVID-19, enrolled during active disease.

CDR3 nucleotides: TGCAGTGCACCCTACGGGGAAGCTTTCTTT. Translated, it gives CSAPYGEAFF. The rearrangement uses TRBV20-1 and TRBJ1-1; D gene uncertain. Germline CDR1 and CDR2: DFQATT and SNEGSKA (reference sequence). Between the trimmed V and J ends, which lost 6 bases and 8 bases, there was a span of 10 bases. The CDR3 is made up of 10 amino acids.